These 32 T cell receptor beta chains share one sample of origin, sequenced in a study of T cells in Graves' hyperthyroidism and ophthalmopathy. What was amplified from RNA transcripts were TCR beta CDR3 regions. First-round RT-PCR targeting the TCR CDR3 was performed with the HTBI primer set. TCRdb independently ran MiXCR on the multiplex PCR reads; one entry per CDR3 protein. Of approximately 620,000 distinct CDR3 sequences in the sample, approximately 16% were seen once. Material: blood. The receptors originated from a woman in her forties with Graves' ophthalmopathy.

The chain has TRBV19 and TRBJ2-6, with D unresolved. Per germline, CDR1 LNHDA and CDR2 SQIVND (reference sequence). The ends were cut back, 5 bases at V and 0 bases at J, with 14 bases in the middle. The CDR3 is made up of 17 amino acids. The CDR3 protein is CASSRPGSSSGANVLTF. The CDR3, as DNA: TGTGCCAGTAGTCGTCCGGGTAGTTCCTCTGGGGCCAACGTCCTGACTTTC.

This clonotype was seen ten or more times. The chain couples TRBV20-1 to TRBJ2-3, with TRBD2 matching over 7 bases. Trimming at V came to 8 bases and at J to 2 bases, leaving 4 bases not matched to a gene. The CDR3 has 12 amino acids. The germline CDR1 and CDR2 sequences are DFQATT and SNEGSKA (reference sequence). The CDR3 sequence: CSTSGDTDTQYF. Written as DNA, the CDR3 is TGCAGTACCAGCGGGGACACAGATACGCAGTATTTT.

The CDR3 DNA reads as TGTGCCATCAGAAGGGAGGACCTTAACACCGGGGAGCTGTTTTTT. Translated: CAIRREDLNTGELFF. This sequence joins TRBV10-3 and TRBJ2-2; D might be TRBD2 (6 bases). The length of the CDR3 is 15 residues. Germline-derived CDR1 and CDR2 are ENHRY and SYGVKD. V was shortened by 6 bases and J by 2 bases, with 13 bases between the two germline ends.

This clonotype was seen many times. The V and J genes are TRBV18 and TRBJ1-2; D call uncertain. Germline CDR1 and CDR2: KGHSH and LQKENI. The germline V and J ends were trimmed by 3 bases and 3 bases, with 11 bases remaining between them. The CDR3 covers 14 residues. The CDR3 sequence: CASSPVPVYYGYTF. The CDR3 DNA reads TGTGCCAGCTCACCCGTCCCTGTATACTATGGCTACACCTTC.

This clonotype appeared a few times. This chain connects TRBV20-1 to TRBJ2-3, with TRBD1 matching 8 bases. The CDR3 has 15 residues. CDR1 and CDR2 from the germline V gene are DFQATT and SNEGSKA (reference sequence). J was trimmed by 1 base and V by 4 bases; bases with no gene match: 7. The CDR3 nucleotides are TGCAGTGCTACCCACGTGGACAGGGGCACAGATACGCAGTATTTT. This sequence encodes CSATHVDRGTDTQYF.

The sample holds many counts of this clonotype. This chain links TRBV2 with TRBJ2-7; TRBD2 agrees at 13 bases. CDR1 and CDR2 (germline): SNHLY, FYNNEI. V dropped 7 bases and J dropped 5; count of bases not matched to a gene: 11. The CDR3 spans 16 residues. The CDR3 region has the DNA TGTGCCAGCATTCCAGGAACTAGCGGGAGGGCCGACGAGCAGTACTTC. Amino acids: CASIPGTSGRADEQYF.

The chain combines TRBV29-1 with TRBJ1-1; 9 nucleotides match TRBD1. CDR1 SQVTM and CDR2 ANQGSEA come from the germline V gene. CDR3 length equals 14 residues. J lost 0 bases, V lost 4 bases, and 3 bases had no gene match. The CDR3 loop is CSVGDRALNTEAFF. Here the CDR3 DNA reads TGCAGCGTTGGGGACAGGGCATTGAACACTGAAGCTTTCTTT. The full variable domain, completed using reference TRBV29-1 and TRBJ1-1, is SAVISQKPSRDICQRGTSLTIQCQVDSQVTMMFWYRQQPGQSLTLIATANQGSEATYESGFVIDKFPISRPNLTFSTLTVSNMSPEDSSIYLCSVGDRALNTEAFFGQGTRLTVV.

This clonotype was found a few times. The chain combines TRBV12-3 or TRBV12-4 with TRBJ1-1; D is undetermined. The CDR3 consists of 17 residues. V was pared by 3 bases and J by 6 bases, with 23 bases between. Written as DNA, the CDR3 is TGTGCCAGCAGTTTTTTAGTATTGCGGGAGGGTAACCCTGAAGCTTTCTTT. Amino acids: CASSFLVLREGNPEAFF.

At least ten counts were recorded for this clonotype. DNA of the CDR3: TGTGCCAGCAGTCCAATTGGCCGTAGGACTAGCGGGAGCGAGACCCAGTACTTC. Its translation is CASSPIGRRTSGSETQYF. The chain couples TRBV28 to TRBJ2-5, with 13 bases aligning to TRBD2. The CDR3 has 18 residues. The V segment lost 5 bases and the J segment 5 bases; nucleotides outside the gene matches: 14. The germline V gene has CDR1 MDHEN and CDR2 SYDVKM.

The table lists this clonotype with a few counts. V is TRBV7-2 and J is TRBJ2-3; D could derive from TRBD1 or TRBD2 (5 bases each). CDR1 is SGHTA and CDR2 is FQGNSA in the germline V gene. The CDR3 extends over 14 amino acids. The V and J ends lost 6 bases and 1 base respectively, with 11 bases between them. CDR3 coding DNA: TGTGCCAGCAGACAGGACTTCCGCACAGATACGCAGTATTTT. This translates into CASRQDFRTDTQYF.

This rearrangement joins TRBV18 to TRBJ2-5; D unclear. V was trimmed by 3 bases and J by 0 bases, leaving 14 bases between them. Germline V lookup: CDR1 KGHSH, CDR2 LQKENI. The CDR3 spans 16 residues. The CDR3 region is CASSPPGRSNQETQYF. CDR3 nucleotides: TGTGCCAGCTCACCTCCCGGGCGATCTAACCAAGAGACCCAGTACTTC. Supplemented by reference TRBV18 and TRBJ2-5, the full variable domain reads NAGVMQNPRHLVRRRGQEARLRCSPMKGHSHVYWYRQLPEEGLKFMVYLQKENIIDESGMPKERFSAEFPKEGPSILRIQQVVRGDSAAYFCASSPPGRSNQETQYFGPGTRLLVL.

This clonotype was seen ten or more times. CDR3: CASTRWTENTEAFF. The CDR3 DNA follows: TGTGCCAGCACAAGATGGACCGAGAACACTGAAGCTTTCTTT. The rearrangement uses TRBV6-1 and TRBJ1-1; unclear D gene. V lost 7 bases, J lost 1 base, and 13 bases lay in between. The CDR3 length is 14 residues. Looked up from germline, CDR1 is MNHNS and CDR2 is SASEGT.

The gene calls are TRBV18 and TRBJ2-1; no clear D gene. Germline loops: CDR1 KGHSH, CDR2 LQKENI. V was shortened by 1 base and J by 2 bases, with 9 bases between the two germline ends. The CDR3 is 15 amino acids. The CDR3 nucleotides read TGTGCCAGCTCACCACGGAGAGTAACCTACAATGAGCAGTTCTTC. Protein: CASSPRRVTYNEQFF.

This clonotype has a count of ten or more. This chain uses TRBV20-1 with TRBJ1-1; TRBD1 matches 7 bases. CDR1 and CDR2 from the germline V gene are DFQATT and SNEGSKA (reference sequence). The V segment lost 0 bases and the J segment 3 bases; nucleotides outside the gene matches: 13. The CDR3 extends over 17 amino acids. The CDR3 loop is CSARDRGMYPHHTEAFF. The DNA of the CDR3 is TGCAGTGCTAGAGACAGGGGGATGTACCCCCACCACACTGAAGCTTTCTTT.

Only a few counts were recorded for this clonotype. For the CDR3, the DNA is TGCAGCGTTGAGGGGGGCCGGGAGCAAGAGACCCAGTACTTC. Its protein product is CSVEGGREQETQYF. This chain joins TRBV29-1 and TRBJ2-5, with D tentatively TRBD1 or TRBD2 (6 bases each). CDR3 length: 14 amino acids. Germline CDR1 reads SQVTM; CDR2 reads ANQGSEA. V lost 3 bases to trimming and J lost 2 bases, with 13 bases between them.

This rearrangement joins TRBV6-1 to TRBJ2-1; 13 positions agree with TRBD2. The J segment lost 6 bases and the V segment lost 10 bases, leaving 6 bases of the junction unmatched. The V gene's germline CDR1 is MNHNS and CDR2 SASEGT. The CDR3 covers 14 residues. The CDR3 sequence is CATFWTSGSNEQFF. The CDR3 DNA reads TGTGCCACCTTTTGGACTAGCGGGAGCAATGAGCAGTTCTTC.

Details on this clonotype: This may arise from a read error, as a much more abundant clone is one base away. V usage is TRBV2 and J usage is TRBJ2-1; 9 positions match TRBD2. J gave up 12 bases and V 4 bases, and 10 bases lay outside the gene matches. CDR3 length: 14 amino acids. Germline CDR1 SNHLY, CDR2 FYNNEI. In nucleotides, the CDR3 is TGTGCCAGCAGTGGTTTAGCGGGAGTATTTGGGCAGTTCTTC. This translates into CASSGLAGVFGQFF.

The chain has TRBV24-1 and TRBJ2-2, with 9 nucleotides matching TRBD1. Germline assignment: CDR1 KGHDR and CDR2 SFDVKD. The V segment lost 3 bases and the J segment 4 bases; nucleotides outside the gene matches: 8. This CDR3 is 17 amino acids long. The CDR3 here is CATSDPGGQGGTGELFF. The CDR3 coding sequence is TGTGCCACCAGTGATCCCGGGGGACAGGGAGGCACCGGGGAGCTGTTTTTT.

In its sample, this clonotype was seen many times. The chain carries TRBV15 and TRBJ2-1; 10 bases map to TRBD2. The CDR3 contains 15 residues. Germline V gives CDR1 LNHNV, CDR2 YYDKDF (reference sequence). The V and J ends lost 1 base and 6 bases, in that order; junction bases with no gene match: 3. CDR3 protein: CATSRASGGANEQFF. In DNA form, the CDR3 reads TGTGCCACCAGCAGAGCCAGCGGGGGGGCCAATGAGCAGTTCTTC.

This clonotype has a count of ten or more. V is TRBV18 and J is TRBJ1-2; D unresolved. Between the trimmed V and J ends, which lost 3 bases and 4 bases, there was a span of 15 bases. Germline CDR1 reads KGHSH; CDR2 reads LQKENI. The CDR3 is 15 residues long. The CDR3: CASSPAEGLLYGYTF. CDR3 DNA sequence: TGTGCCAGCTCACCCGCCGAGGGCCTCCTCTATGGCTACACCTTC.

This clonotype was recorded many times. This chain connects TRBV27 to TRBJ1-5; D unclear. V lost 2 bases and J 3 bases, leaving 8 bases between the germline ends. Germline V gene data show CDR1 as MNHEY and CDR2 as SMNVEV (reference sequence). The CDR3 covers 14 residues. The CDR3 nucleotides are TGTGCCAGCAGTTTACTGGGAAACAATCAGCCCCAGCATTTT. Encoded protein: CASSLLGNNQPQHF.

This clonotype was seen only a few times. The chain joins TRBV5-5 to TRBJ1-1; D is undetermined. The CDR3 totals 12 residues. In germline, CDR1 is SGHKS, CDR2 YYEKEE (reference sequence). V was shortened by 5 bases and J by 3 bases, with 8 bases between the two germline ends. The CDR3 reads CASRGIYTEAFF. CDR3 coding DNA: TGTGCCAGCAGAGGGATTTACACTGAAGCTTTCTTT.

This clonotype occurred a few times. The chain combines TRBV28 with TRBJ2-7, with 8 bases matching TRBD2. J lost 4 bases, V lost 11 bases, and 13 bases had no gene match. The CDR3 loop spans 14 amino acids. CDR1 and CDR2 from the germline V gene are MDHEN and SYDVKM. CDR3 in DNA: TGTGCCGGATCGAAGCGGGAGCAAAGGTACGAGCAGTACTTC. It specifies CAGSKREQRYEQYF.

This clonotype was detected ten times or more. V usage is TRBV7-3 and J usage is TRBJ1-6, with D hard to call. Trimming cost V 5 bases and J 7 bases, with 12 bases left between them. Germline V gene lookup returns CDR1 SGHTA and CDR2 FQGTGA. CDR3 length: 14 amino acids. DNA for the CDR3: TGTGCCAGCAGCCTCGGACCGTCAAATTCACCCCTCCACTTT. Protein: CASSLGPSNSPLHF. The full variable domain, completed using reference TRBV7-3 and TRBJ1-6, is GAGVSQTPSNKVTEKGKYVELRCDPISGHTALYWYRQSLGQGPEFLIYFQGTGAADDSGLPNDRFFAVRPEGSVSTLKIQRTERGDSAVYLCASSLGPSNSPLHFGNGTRLTVT.

Only a few counts were recorded for this clonotype. This rearrangement joins TRBV6-2 or TRBV6-3 to TRBJ2-3; D ambiguous. Trimming stripped 6 bases from V and 4 bases from J, with 17 bases between. The CDR3 contains 15 residues. From germline, CDR1 is MNHEY and CDR2 SVGEGT. CDR3 nucleotide sequence: TGTGCCAGCAGGATAACGGTCAACCCGGCAGATACGCAGTATTTT. Amino acid sequence: CASRITVNPADTQYF.

With regard to this clonotype: Germline is not matched at one junction end, which may reflect a read error. This chain links TRBV12-3 or TRBV12-4 with TRBJ1-4; D is perhaps TRBD1 (6 bases). This CDR3 region has 13 residues. CDR3 DNA: TGTGCCAGCCGGAGGGGGGGTAATGAAAAACCGTTTTTT. It codes for CASRRGGNEKPFF.

This clonotype has a count of ten or more. A read error may account for a junction end that differs from germline. The rearrangement joins TRBV5-1 to TRBJ2-7; D gene ambiguous. The CDR3 is 14 residues long. Germline V gene lookup returns CDR1 SGHRS and CDR2 YFSETQ. The chain's CDR3 is CASSLDGGPYEQYF. As DNA, the CDR3 is TGTGCCAGCAGCTTAGATGGTGGTCCCTACGAGCAGTACTTC.

For this clonotype: The conserved final phenylalanine or tryptophan is absent from the CDR3, which likely points to a read error. This chain connects TRBV12-3 or TRBV12-4 to TRBJ2-5, with D perhaps TRBD2 (6 bases). The CDR3 is 14 amino acids. V gave up 6 bases and J gave up 4 bases, with 15 bases separating them. CDR3 DNA sequence: TGTGCCAGCAGCCGGGACTTAGTGAGAGAGACCCAGTACTCC. Amino acids: CASSRDLVRETQYS.

The chain joins TRBV10-3 to TRBJ1-2, with a possible D match to TRBD1 (5 bases). Germline CDR1 reads ENHRY; CDR2 reads SYGVKD. Between the trimmed V and J ends, which lost 2 bases and 6 bases, there was a span of 10 bases. The CDR3 is 13 residues long. CDR3 coding DNA: TGTGCCATCAGTGAGGTCAGGGAACATGGCTACACCTTC. This gives the protein CAISEVREHGYTF.

This clonotype was observed at least ten times. The chain employs TRBV6-8 and TRBJ2-3; 12 nucleotides match TRBD2. The germline V gene has CDR1 MNHGY and CDR2 SAAAGT. The trim removed 2 bases at V and 3 bases at J, leaving 9 bases unmatched. The CDR3 length is 18 residues. CDR3 DNA sequence: TGTGCCAGCAGTTACCAATTACTAGCGGGAGGTCGGACAGATACGCAGTATTTT. Its translation: CASSYQLLAGGRTDTQYF.

This clonotype was picked up one time. This rearrangement joins TRBV29-1 to TRBJ2-6, with TRBD1 matching over 7 bases. CDR1 SQVTM and CDR2 ANQGSEA come from the germline V gene. This CDR3 comprises 14 residues. The V and J ends lost 4 bases and 1 base, in that order; junction bases with no gene match: 1. The CDR3 spells CSVAGGSGANVLTF. The DNA of the CDR3 is TGCAGCGTTGCAGGGGGTTCTGGGGCCAACGTCCTGACTTTC.

This clonotype was seen many times. This sequence joins TRBV20-1 and TRBJ2-5, with a possible D match to TRBD1 (5 bases). This CDR3 spans 12 amino acids. The V and J ends lost 4 bases and 2 bases respectively, with 8 bases between them. Germline V lookup: CDR1 DFQATT, CDR2 SNEGSKA (reference sequence). The CDR3 DNA is TGCAGTGCTAATGCAGGGCAAGAGACCCAGTACTTC. It yields the protein CSANAGQETQYF.